Presented here are 29 T cell receptor beta chains from one specimen sequenced in a study of blood T cell repertoires in COVID-19. Repertoires were generated with immunoSEQ multiplex PCR, while TCRdb's copy carries only in-frame clones and drops some. The repertoire holds about 410,000 clones, with about nine tenths as singletons. The sequenced sample was peripheral blood. All receptors come from a middle-aged woman with COVID-19, enrolled during active disease.

This rearrangement joins TRBV4-3 to TRBJ2-2, with a possible D match to TRBD2 (5 bases). The CDR3 has 16 amino acids. The germline CDR1 and CDR2 sequences are LGHNA and YSLEER. The ends were cut back, 0 bases at V and 3 bases at J, with 11 bases in the middle. The CDR3 sequence is CASSQEWGADTGELFF. CDR3 in DNA: TGCGCCAGCAGCCAAGAATGGGGAGCGGACACCGGGGAGCTGTTTTTT.

The chain has TRBV4-1 and TRBJ2-5; the D is unclear. V dropped 5 bases and J dropped 2 bases, with 6 bases sitting between them. The CDR3 is 12 residues long. Germline CDR1 is MGHRA and CDR2 is YSYEKL. CDR3 amino acids: CASSSVQETQYF. The CDR3 DNA sequence: TGCGCCAGCAGCTCTGTTCAAGAGACCCAGTACTTC.

This clone turned up a few times. The V gene is TRBV27, the J gene TRBJ2-7, with D perhaps TRBD1 (5 bases). The germline V gene has CDR1 MNHEY and CDR2 SMNVEV (reference sequence). Trimming took 8 bases from V and 4 from J, leaving 18 bases between them. There are 14 residues in the CDR3. CDR3 region: CASAKDSYRYEQYF. CDR3 DNA sequence: TGTGCCAGCGCTAAAGACAGTTACCGGTACGAGCAGTACTTC.

This chain joins TRBV6-5 and TRBJ1-5; tentative D call: TRBD1 (6 bases). The CDR3 extends over 15 amino acids. V lost 6 bases to trimming and J lost 4 bases, with 16 bases between them. From germline, CDR1 is MNHEY and CDR2 SVGAGI. For the CDR3, the DNA is TGTGCCAGCAGCACTACAGGGAGTAAGAATCAGCCCCAGCATTTT. It codes for CASSTTGSKNQPQHF.

The rearrangement joins TRBV5-1 to TRBJ2-4, with 7 bases aligning to TRBD1. Germline V gene sequence: CDR1 SGHRS, CDR2 YFSETQ. The CDR3 loop spans 15 amino acids. J was trimmed by 5 bases and V by 3 bases; bases with no gene match: 8. Written as DNA, the CDR3 is TGCGCCAGCAGCTCCGGACAGGCTAGGGAAAACATTCAGTACTTC. This sequence encodes CASSSGQARENIQYF.

This chain uses TRBV7-8 with TRBJ2-1; D not resolved. V dropped 0 bases and J dropped 6 bases, with 21 bases sitting between them. The germline V gene has CDR1 SGHVS and CDR2 FQNEAQ. The CDR3 totals 18 residues. This CDR3 reads CASSLAVAGGSLFNEQFF. In DNA form, the CDR3 reads TGTGCCAGCAGCTTAGCGGTGGCAGGTGGGTCTCTATTCAATGAGCAGTTCTTC.

The rearrangement uses TRBV19 and TRBJ2-1; possibly TRBD2 for D (6 bases). Germline V lookup: CDR1 LNHDA, CDR2 SQIVND (reference sequence). V lost 1 base, J lost 2 bases, and 12 bases lay in between. The CDR3 extends over 16 amino acids. The CDR3 loop is CASSIVWRGPYNEQFF. The CDR3 DNA reads as TGTGCCAGTAGTATAGTCTGGCGGGGACCCTACAATGAGCAGTTCTTC.

This chain joins TRBV7-2 and TRBJ2-7, with TRBD2 identical over 7 bases. This CDR3 is built from 14 residues. The trim removed 5 bases at V and 3 bases at J, leaving 7 bases unmatched. The germline V gene encodes CDR1 SGHTA and CDR2 FQGNSA. CDR3 amino acids: CASSQGDYRYEQYF. The CDR3 bases are TGTGCCAGCAGCCAAGGGGACTACCGCTACGAGCAGTACTTC.

The chain combines TRBV28 with TRBJ1-1, with a possible D match to TRBD1 (6 bases). This CDR3 region has 14 residues. The germline gives CDR1 MDHEN, CDR2 SYDVKM. V was trimmed by 6 bases and J by 4 bases, leaving 15 bases between them. The CDR3 bases are TGTGCCAGCAGGCCCGGGACAACCGGCACTGAAGCTTTCTTT. Translating gives CASRPGTTGTEAFF.

The V call is TRBV27, the J call TRBJ2-5, with D possibly matching TRBD2 (6 bases). The V end was cut by 3 bases, the J end by 4 bases, with 15 bases between. CDR3 length equals 15 residues. Germline V gives CDR1 MNHEY, CDR2 SMNVEV (reference sequence). The CDR3 sequence: CASSLAPGGGETQYF. The CDR3 nucleotides read TGTGCCAGCAGTTTGGCCCCCGGGGGAGGAGAGACCCAGTACTTC.

The table lists this clone with a few counts. The chain uses TRBV4-1 and TRBJ2-7; 8 nucleotides line up with TRBD1. The J segment lost 3 bases and the V segment lost 4 bases, leaving 8 bases of the junction unmatched. The germline gives CDR1 MGHRA, CDR2 YSYEKL. CDR3 length: 15 amino acids. Here the CDR3 DNA reads TGCGCCAGCAGCCTTGGGACAGGTCGGGTCTACGAGCAGTACTTC. Translation gives CASSLGTGRVYEQYF.

The V call is TRBV19, the J call TRBJ1-1; weak D call: TRBD1 (6 bases). The CDR3 is 12 amino acids. Germline V CDR1 and CDR2: LNHDA, SQIVND (reference sequence). Trimming removed 4 bases at V and 11 bases at J, with 14 bases between. CDR3 coding DNA: TGTGCCAGTAGTAGGACAGAGGGATGGGCTTTCTTT. Its protein product is CASSRTEGWAFF. The entire variable domain, with the rest obtained from reference TRBV19 and TRBJ1-1, is as follows: DGGITQSPKYLFRKEGQNVTLSCEQNLNHDAMYWYRQDPGQGLRLIYYSQIVNDFQKGDIAEGYSVSREKKESFPLTVTSAQKNPTAFYLCASSRTEGWAFFGQGTRLTVV.

This clone was observed a single time. The chain employs TRBV7-6 and TRBJ1-6; the D gene is possibly TRBD1 (5 bases). The CDR3 has 16 residues. V was shortened by 5 bases and J by 7 bases, with 18 bases between the two germline ends. The germline V gene has CDR1 SGHVS and CDR2 FNYEAQ. The CDR3 DNA is TGTGCCAGCAGCCCCTGGGGGGTCAGTGCGAATTCACCCCTCCACTTT. It translates to CASSPWGVSANSPLHF.

The CDR3 region is CASSPPRTRGSYNSPLHF. DNA of the CDR3: TGTGCCAGCAGTCCGCCCCGGACTAGGGGCTCCTATAATTCACCCCTCCACTTT. This chain joins TRBV28 and TRBJ1-6; a weak D match, TRBD1 (5 bases). CDR1 MDHEN and CDR2 SYDVKM come from the germline V gene. V lost 5 bases to trimming and J lost 0 bases, with 17 bases between them. The CDR3 covers 18 residues.

The chain joins TRBV27 to TRBJ1-1, with 12 bases aligning to TRBD1. Germline V gene data show CDR1 as MNHEY and CDR2 as SMNVEV (reference sequence). The CDR3 has 16 amino acids. J lost 0 bases, V lost 2 bases, and 1 base had no gene match. The CDR3 protein is CASSLGTGGLNTEAFF. CDR3 in DNA: TGTGCCAGCAGTTTAGGGACAGGGGGCCTGAACACTGAAGCTTTCTTT.

The rearrangement links TRBV9 to TRBJ1-3; TRBD1 aligns across 12 bases. CDR3 length: 16 amino acids. Looked up from germline, CDR1 is SGDLS and CDR2 is YYNGEE. The V and J ends lost 4 bases and 7 bases, in that order; junction bases with no gene match: 9. This CDR3 reads CASSFPGTGGSNTIYF. The DNA for the CDR3 is TGTGCCAGCAGCTTCCCCGGGACAGGGGGCTCGAACACCATATATTTT.

The V and J genes are TRBV5-1 and TRBJ2-1, with D possibly TRBD2 on 6 matching bases. The CDR3 spans 16 residues. V was pared by 2 bases and J by 6 bases, with 18 bases between. Germline-derived CDR1 and CDR2 are SGHRS and YFSETQ. The CDR3 is CASSLTGEPLGNEQFF. The CDR3 DNA sequence: TGCGCCAGCAGCTTAACGGGAGAACCCCTGGGCAATGAGCAGTTCTTC.

The sample holds a few counts of this clone. The chain joins TRBV27 to TRBJ2-1, with TRBD1 matching over 8 bases. V gave up 2 bases and J gave up 9 bases; unmatched junction bases: 6. The CDR3 covers 14 residues. Germline V lookup: CDR1 MNHEY, CDR2 SMNVEV (reference sequence). In DNA form, the CDR3 reads TGTGCCAGCAGTTTAGAGGGACAGGCCGGTGAGCAGTTCTTC. Translating gives CASSLEGQAGEQFF.

The V call is TRBV15, the J call TRBJ1-4, with a tentative D call TRBD1 (5 bases). V dropped 6 bases and J dropped 2 bases, with 13 bases sitting between them. CDR1 and CDR2 (germline): LNHNV, YYDKDF (reference sequence). The CDR3 covers 15 residues. CDR3 loop: CATRDPRGTNEKLFF. CDR3 nucleotides: TGTGCCACCAGGGATCCCCGGGGGACTAATGAAAAACTGTTTTTT.

The chain combines TRBV30 with TRBJ1-5; no firm D call. CDR3 length: 15 residues. Trimming left V 0 bases short and J 3 bases short, with 12 bases between. The V gene's germline CDR1 is GTSNPN and CDR2 SVGIG (reference sequence). The CDR3 DNA reads as TGTGCCTGGAGTGTGGGGAGAAAGAACAATCAGCCCCAGCATTTT. Its protein is CAWSVGRKNNQPQHF.

The rearrangement links TRBV12-3 or TRBV12-4 to TRBJ2-5; D not certain. Trimming stripped 2 bases from V and 1 base from J, with 5 bases between. CDR3 size: 13 residues. The CDR3 nucleotides read TGTGCCAGCAGTTTACTAGTCCAAGAGACCCAGTACTTC. This codes for CASSLLVQETQYF.

The V and J genes are TRBV5-1 and TRBJ1-2, with TRBD1 matching 9 bases. In germline, CDR1 is SGHRS, CDR2 YFSETQ. The V segment lost 6 bases and the J segment 2 bases; nucleotides outside the gene matches: 11. The CDR3 contains 16 residues. CDR3 sequence reads: CASTQTPGQGNYGYTF. The CDR3 DNA is TGCGCCAGCACCCAAACCCCCGGACAGGGGAACTATGGCTACACCTTC.

The V call is TRBV3-1 (or the pseudogene TRBV3-2), the J call TRBJ2-5, with 9 nucleotides matching TRBD1. J lost 2 bases, V lost 2 bases, and 3 bases had no gene match. The CDR3 length is 15 residues. CDR1 is LGHDT, CDR2 YNNKEL, per germline (reference sequence). The CDR3 is CASSQRDRDQETQYF. CDR3 sequence (DNA): TGTGCCAGCAGCCAAAGGGACAGGGATCAAGAGACCCAGTACTTC.

The V call is TRBV19, the J call TRBJ1-5; no clear D. The CDR3 contains 14 residues. Trimming removed 3 bases at V and 0 bases at J, with 6 bases between. Germline CDR1 LNHDA, CDR2 SQIVND (reference sequence). CDR3 nucleotide sequence: TGTGCCAGTAGTATGGGCAATAGCAATCAGCCCCAGCATTTT. Amino acid sequence: CASSMGNSNQPQHF.

This rearrangement joins TRBV28 to TRBJ2-5; 8 bases align to TRBD2. CDR3 length: 13 residues. Germline V gene lookup returns CDR1 MDHEN and CDR2 SYDVKM. V lost 6 bases and J lost 11; bases outside the gene matches: 11. The CDR3 nucleotides read TGTGCCAGCAGCCCACCGGGACTAGTGGTACAGTACTTC. This codes for CASSPPGLVVQYF.

The V and J genes are TRBV19 and TRBJ1-6, with 7 bases that match TRBD1. The V and J ends lost 9 bases and 7 bases, in that order; junction bases with no gene match: 9. This CDR3 has 14 residues. Germline CDR1 and CDR2: LNHDA and SQIVND (reference sequence). The CDR3 sequence: CARQTGTANSPLHF. The CDR3 DNA sequence: TGTGCCAGACAGACCGGGACAGCCAATTCACCCCTCCACTTT. Filled out from reference TRBV19 and TRBJ1-6, the complete variable domain reads DGGITQSPKYLFRKEGQNVTLSCEQNLNHDAMYWYRQDPGQGLRLIYYSQIVNDFQKGDIAEGYSVSREKKESFPLTVTSAQKNPTAFYLCARQTGTANSPLHFGNGTRLTVT.

The J gene is TRBJ1-2, the V gene TRBV2; TRBD1 is a possible D gene (6 bases). The CDR3 runs 13 residues. V gave up 6 bases and J gave up 6 bases, with 14 bases separating them. Germline V gene data show CDR1 as SNHLY and CDR2 as FYNNEI. The CDR3 bases are TGTGCCAGCAGCCTAACAGGGATCCATGGCTACACCTTC. Amino acid sequence: CASSLTGIHGYTF.

This chain connects TRBV7-9 to TRBJ1-2, with 8 bases matching TRBD1. This CDR3 is 13 amino acids long. Per the germline V gene, CDR1 is SEHNR and CDR2 is FQNEAQ (reference sequence). Trimming removed 5 bases from V and 10 bases from J; junction bases left unmatched: 9. CDR3 DNA: TGTGCCAGCAGCGAAAGGACAGGGAGGGACTACACCTTC. It encodes CASSERTGRDYTF. The whole variable domain, filled in from reference TRBV7-9 and TRBJ1-2, reads DTGVSQNPRHKITKRGQNVTFRCDPISEHNRLYWYRQTLGQGPEFLTYFQNEAQLEKSRLLSDRFSAERPKGSFSTLEIQRTEQGDSAMYLCASSERTGRDYTFGSGTRLTVV.

The V call is TRBV25-1, the J call TRBJ2-1; TRBD1 aligns across 10 bases. Germline V gene sequence: CDR1 MGHDK, CDR2 SYGVNS. This CDR3 is built from 15 residues. The ends lost 6 bases at V and 7 bases at J; junction bases unmatched: 9. The CDR3: CASSPRDRGRNEQFF. CDR3 bases: TGTGCCAGCAGCCCCCGGGACAGGGGACGAAATGAGCAGTTCTTC.